Here is one T cell receptor beta chain with its context. The antigen remains unidentified. The data were taken from a study of T cell responses to AZD1222 COVID-19 vaccine. CDR1 SGHRS and CDR2 YFSETQ come from the germline V gene. This CDR3 spans 14 amino acids. J lost 4 bases, V lost 4 bases, and 5 bases had no gene match. TCRdb keeps only in-frame clones here, not all; method: immunoSEQ multiplex PCR. The data hold roughly 200,000 clones, with approximately 95% observed a single time. General study results and limits: Recipients of two AZD1222 doses showed rising Spike-specific TCR breadth and depth.

V is TRBV5-1 and J is TRBJ1-1; 9 nucleotides line up with TRBD1. This sequence originates from an adult who received the MenACWY meningococcal vaccine as a control. Sequencing used peripheral blood, obtained 28 days after the second dose of the MenACWY control vaccine. CDR3 sequence reads: CASSVGQGSTEAFF. The CDR3 bases are TGCGCCAGCAGCGTGGGACAGGGAAGCACTGAAGCTTTCTTT.